Listed below are T cell receptor beta chains from one sample, sequenced in a study of CD8 T cells in ankylosing spondylitis. TCRdb passed the 5' RACE reads through MiXCR, listing each CDR3 protein once. Of fewer than 350,000 distinct CDR3 sequences in the sample, 11% were seen once. The material sequenced was blood, either unsorted or a sorted T cell fraction (not recorded which). The receptors were sampled from a female donor with ankylosing spondylitis or in good health (not recorded which). Both conserved end residues are part of each CDR3. The order of the fields is CDR3 length, V gene, CDR3 protein.

CDR3 length: 15
V gene: TRBV10-3
CDR3 protein: CAISARTYPSYEQYF

CDR3 length: 15
V gene: TRBV12-3/TRBV12-4
CDR3 protein: CASSLNGRAGLEQFF

CDR3 length: 12
V gene: TRBV30
CDR3 protein: CAWSVGYYEQYF

CDR3 length: 19
V gene: TRBV7-2
CDR3 protein: CASSVNAGTSASRSYEQYF

CDR3 length: 15
V gene: TRBV15
CDR3 protein: CATNSQGPNTGELFF

CDR3 length: 14
V gene: TRBV4-1
CDR3 protein: CASSPPMNTGELFF

CDR3 length: 15
V gene: TRBV20-1
CDR3 protein: CSASRQGAVVGEAFF

CDR3 length: 14
V gene: TRBV5-1
CDR3 protein: CASSSGLEPYEQYF

CDR3 length: 16
V gene: TRBV6-1
CDR3 protein: CASSPIAGKGTDTQYF

CDR3 length: 15
V gene: TRBV7-3
CDR3 protein: CASSLMGRVGSPLHF

CDR3 length: 17
V gene: TRBV2
CDR3 protein: CASSERSSTQHNSPLHF

CDR3 length: 11
V gene: TRBV5-1
CDR3 protein: CASRMDVEQFF

CDR3 length: 14
V gene: TRBV12-3/TRBV12-4
CDR3 protein: CASSFFRDSYEQYF

CDR3 length: 15
V gene: TRBV7-8
CDR3 protein: CASSLGGLAGEDQYF

CDR3 length: 12
V gene: TRBV2
CDR3 protein: CASNLLVSEQFF

CDR3 length: 14
V gene: TRBV7-2
CDR3 protein: CASSLVGRANEQFF

CDR3 length: 14
V gene: TRBV7-3
CDR3 protein: CASSQRVSTDTQYF

CDR3 length: 14
V gene: TRBV3-1
CDR3 protein: CASSRTWGGYEQYF

CDR3 length: 18
V gene: TRBV4-1
CDR3 protein: CASSQDQLGAGGWGEQFF

CDR3 length: 14
V gene: TRBV5-1
CDR3 protein: CASSWLQGTDTQYF

CDR3 length: 16
V gene: TRBV28
CDR3 protein: CASISTQRSNTGELFF

CDR3 length: 15
V gene: TRBV7-6
CDR3 protein: CASSLAHDGVGKLFF

CDR3 length: 13
V gene: TRBV6-1
CDR3 protein: CASSGKQNTEAFF

CDR3 length: 14
V gene: TRBV20-1
CDR3 protein: CSAVSGRITDTQYF

CDR3 length: 16
V gene: TRBV5-5
CDR3 protein: CASSLRGGGLGEKLFF

CDR3 length: 16
V gene: TRBV20-1
CDR3 protein: CSVKTSGRVAGNIQYF

CDR3 length: 11
V gene: TRBV20-1
CDR3 protein: CSALTGYEQYF

CDR3 length: 13
V gene: TRBV12-3/TRBV12-4
CDR3 protein: CASGERGANVLTF

CDR3 length: 14
V gene: TRBV28
CDR3 protein: CVCQRGGSNDDYTF

CDR3 length: 15
V gene: TRBV12-3/TRBV12-4
CDR3 protein: CASSQAGGNRNEQFF

CDR3 length: 16
V gene: TRBV11-1
CDR3 protein: CASSRRQAFSYNEQFF

CDR3 length: 14
V gene: TRBV27
CDR3 protein: CASSLSFVSYEQYF

CDR3 length: 16
V gene: TRBV28
CDR3 protein: CASSFYSGVFGYGYTF

CDR3 length: 15
V gene: TRBV10-3
CDR3 protein: CAISEPGGANYGYTF

CDR3 length: 17
V gene: TRBV11-2
CDR3 protein: CASSLGGRAVSTDTQYF

CDR3 length: 18
V gene: TRBV6-8
CDR3 protein: CASSQVAPGGTNTGELFF

CDR3 length: 15
V gene: TRBV21-1
CDR3 protein: CASSEEQGSRDEQYF

CDR3 length: 16
V gene: TRBV24-1
CDR3 protein: CATSDLGGGKYNEQFF

CDR3 length: 17
V gene: TRBV7-6
CDR3 protein: CASSLEAGGYSYNEQFF

CDR3 length: 15
V gene: TRBV5-1
CDR3 protein: CASSRYLEGNTEAFF

CDR3 length: 13
V gene: TRBV20-1
CDR3 protein: CSARDSLEGTQYF

CDR3 length: 17
V gene: TRBV7-2
CDR3 protein: CASSLAPGKRLYNEQFF

CDR3 length: 13
V gene: TRBV24-1
CDR3 protein: CATAGTSQVEQFF

CDR3 length: 12
V gene: TRBV15
CDR3 protein: CATSRDAGGYTF

CDR3 length: 14
V gene: TRBV7-3
CDR3 protein: CASSLGGFDTEAFF

CDR3 length: 13
V gene: TRBV5-1
CDR3 protein: CASSPGDGFGQFF

CDR3 length: 11
V gene: TRBV29-1
CDR3 protein: CSVDLIGRQFF

CDR3 length: 16
V gene: TRBV5-1
CDR3 protein: CASMTGLAATTDTQYF

CDR3 length: 14
V gene: TRBV3-1
CDR3 protein: CASSQRDRNTEAFF

CDR3 length: 17
V gene: TRBV9
CDR3 protein: CASSGSYLGVSYNEQFF

CDR3 length: 16
V gene: TRBV9
CDR3 protein: CASSVVPVGGNTEAFF

CDR3 length: 17
V gene: TRBV15
CDR3 protein: CATSRDLWEGHTDTQYF

CDR3 length: 15
V gene: TRBV3-1
CDR3 protein: CASSLGLAGLDEQFF

CDR3 length: 15
V gene: TRBV7-8
CDR3 protein: CASSFSGTGSYEQYF

CDR3 length: 18
V gene: TRBV24-1
CDR3 protein: CATSEDTGTSDRQETQYF

CDR3 length: 14
V gene: TRBV7-9
CDR3 protein: CASSSRDTNTEAFF

CDR3 length: 18
V gene: TRBV27
CDR3 protein: CASSPLGLAGGPSDTQYF

CDR3 length: 16
V gene: TRBV6-2/TRBV6-3
CDR3 protein: CASSYSKVNPHTEAFF

CDR3 length: 17
V gene: TRBV3-1
CDR3 protein: CASSQGQGTALGEKLFF

CDR3 length: 15
V gene: TRBV7-8
CDR3 protein: CASSLGYGVPTEAFF